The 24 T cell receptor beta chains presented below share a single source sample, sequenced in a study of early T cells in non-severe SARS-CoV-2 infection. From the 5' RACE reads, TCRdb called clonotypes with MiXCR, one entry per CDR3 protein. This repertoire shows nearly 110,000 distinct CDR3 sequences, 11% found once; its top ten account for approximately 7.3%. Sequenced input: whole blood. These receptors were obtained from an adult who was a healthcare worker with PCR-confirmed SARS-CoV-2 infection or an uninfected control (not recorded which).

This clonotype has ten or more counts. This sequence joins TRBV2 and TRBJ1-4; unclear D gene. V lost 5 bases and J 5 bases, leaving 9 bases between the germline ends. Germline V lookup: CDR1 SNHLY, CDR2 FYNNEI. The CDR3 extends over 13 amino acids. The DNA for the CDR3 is TGTGCCAGCAGTTTCGCGGAGAATGAAAAACTGTTTTTT. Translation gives CASSFAENEKLFF.

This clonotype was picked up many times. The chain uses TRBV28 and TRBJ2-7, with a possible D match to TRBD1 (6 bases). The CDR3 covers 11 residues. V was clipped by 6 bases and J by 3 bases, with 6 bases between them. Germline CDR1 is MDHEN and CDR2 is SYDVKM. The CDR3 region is CASSRGYEQYF. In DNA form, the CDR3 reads TGTGCCAGCAGCAGGGGCTACGAGCAGTACTTC.

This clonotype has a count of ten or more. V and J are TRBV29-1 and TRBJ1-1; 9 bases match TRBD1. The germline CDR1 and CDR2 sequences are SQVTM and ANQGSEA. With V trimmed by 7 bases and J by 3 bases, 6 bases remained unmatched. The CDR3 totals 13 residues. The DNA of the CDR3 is TGCAGCGCTGGGGGACAGGGCCACACTGAAGCTTTCTTT. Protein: CSAGGQGHTEAFF.

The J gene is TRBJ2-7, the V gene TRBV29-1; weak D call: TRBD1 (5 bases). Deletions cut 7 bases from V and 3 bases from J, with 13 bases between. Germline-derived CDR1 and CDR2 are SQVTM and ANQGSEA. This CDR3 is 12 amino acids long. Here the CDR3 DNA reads TGCAGCGCCAGTAATAGGGGCTACGAGCAGTACTTC. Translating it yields CSASNRGYEQYF.

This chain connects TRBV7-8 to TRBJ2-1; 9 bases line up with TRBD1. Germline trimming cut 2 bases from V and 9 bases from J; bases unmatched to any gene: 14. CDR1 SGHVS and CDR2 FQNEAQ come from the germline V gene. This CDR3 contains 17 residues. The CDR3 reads CASSLHGAMGQGGEQFF. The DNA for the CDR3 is TGTGCCAGCAGCTTACATGGCGCGATGGGACAGGGAGGTGAGCAGTTCTTC.

The CDR3 DNA follows: TGTGCCAGCTCACCATCAGGGGGCAGTCAGCCCCAGCATTTT. Translation gives CASSPSGGSQPQHF. V and J are TRBV18 and TRBJ1-5, with 8 nucleotides matching TRBD1. CDR1 and CDR2 (germline): KGHSH, LQKENI. Trimming at V came to 2 bases and at J to 6 bases, leaving 3 bases not matched to a gene. The CDR3 runs to 14 residues.

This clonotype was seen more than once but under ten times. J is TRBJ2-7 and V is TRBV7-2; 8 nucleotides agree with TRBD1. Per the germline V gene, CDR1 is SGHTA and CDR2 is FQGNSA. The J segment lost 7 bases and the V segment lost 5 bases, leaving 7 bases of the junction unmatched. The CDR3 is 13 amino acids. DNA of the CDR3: TGTGCCAGCAGCCTCCAGGGGGCTCGGGAGCAGTACTTC. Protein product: CASSLQGAREQYF.

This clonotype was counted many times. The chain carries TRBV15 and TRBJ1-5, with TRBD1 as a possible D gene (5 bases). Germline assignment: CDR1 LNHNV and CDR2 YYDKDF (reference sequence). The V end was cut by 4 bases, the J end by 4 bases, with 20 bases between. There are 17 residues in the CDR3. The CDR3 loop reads CATSTPRVGALNQPQHF. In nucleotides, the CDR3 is TGTGCCACCAGCACCCCCAGGGTAGGGGCCCTTAATCAGCCCCAGCATTTT. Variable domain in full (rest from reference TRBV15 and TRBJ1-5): DAMVIQNPRYQVTQFGKPVTLSCSQTLNHNVMYWYQQKSSQAPKLLFHYYDKDFNNEADTPDNFQSRRPNTSFCFLDIRSPGLGDTAMYLCATSTPRVGALNQPQHFGDGTRLSIL.

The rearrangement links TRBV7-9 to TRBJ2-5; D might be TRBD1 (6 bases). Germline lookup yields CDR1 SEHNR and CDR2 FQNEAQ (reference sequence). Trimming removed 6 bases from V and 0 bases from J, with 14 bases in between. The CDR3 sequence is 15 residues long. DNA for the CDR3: TGTGCCAGCAGAAAGACAGGACGGTACCAAGAGACCCAGTACTTC. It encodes CASRKTGRYQETQYF.

CDR3 sequence reads: CSVEQGAATEAFF. The CDR3 bases are TGCAGCGTTGAACAGGGGGCGGCTACTGAAGCTTTCTTT. The V gene is TRBV29-1, the J gene TRBJ1-1, with 8 bases aligning to TRBD1. The length of the CDR3 is 13 residues. Germline lookup yields CDR1 SQVTM and CDR2 ANQGSEA. J was trimmed by 5 bases and V by 2 bases; bases with no gene match: 4.

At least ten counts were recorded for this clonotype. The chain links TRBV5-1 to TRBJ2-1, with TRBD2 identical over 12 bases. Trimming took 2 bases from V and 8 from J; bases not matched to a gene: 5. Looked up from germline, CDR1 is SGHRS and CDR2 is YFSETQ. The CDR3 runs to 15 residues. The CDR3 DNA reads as TGCGCCAGCAGCTTAGGCCTAGCGGGAGGGCATGAGCAGTTCTTC. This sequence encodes CASSLGLAGGHEQFF.

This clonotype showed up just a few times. CDR3 in amino acids: CASSLVSPYNEQFF. DNA of the CDR3: TGTGCCAGCAGCTTAGTTTCCCCATACAATGAGCAGTTCTTC. The rearrangement links TRBV7-2 to TRBJ2-1; D is unresolved. CDR3 length equals 14 residues. V was shortened by 1 base and J by 4 bases, with 8 bases between the two germline ends. Germline V lookup: CDR1 SGHTA, CDR2 FQGNSA.

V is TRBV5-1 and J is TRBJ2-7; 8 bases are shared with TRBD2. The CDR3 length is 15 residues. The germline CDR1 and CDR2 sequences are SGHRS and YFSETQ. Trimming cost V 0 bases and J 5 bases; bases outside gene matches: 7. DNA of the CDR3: TGCGCCAGCAGCTTGGCTGGGACTAGTCCCCACGAGCAGTACTTC. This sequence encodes CASSLAGTSPHEQYF.

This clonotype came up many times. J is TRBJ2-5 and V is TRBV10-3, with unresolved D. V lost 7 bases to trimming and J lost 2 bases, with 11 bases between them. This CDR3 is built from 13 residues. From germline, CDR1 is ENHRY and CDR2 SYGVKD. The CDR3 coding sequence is TGTGCCATCACAAGGGCAGAGCAAGAGACCCAGTACTTC. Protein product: CAITRAEQETQYF.

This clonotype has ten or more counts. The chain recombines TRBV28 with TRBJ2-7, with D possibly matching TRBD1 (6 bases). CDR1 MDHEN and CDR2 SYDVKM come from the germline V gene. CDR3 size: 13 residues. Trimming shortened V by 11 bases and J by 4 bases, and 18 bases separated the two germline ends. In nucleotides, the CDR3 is TGTGCCGGCTCCCGTGGGGGCAGGTACGAGCAGTACTTC. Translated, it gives CAGSRGGRYEQYF.

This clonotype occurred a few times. The DNA for the CDR3 is TGTGCCAGCAGGACTAGCGGGACCACAGATACGCAGTATTTT. It is translated as CASRTSGTTDTQYF. This rearrangement joins TRBV12-3 or TRBV12-4 to TRBJ2-3, with TRBD2 identical over 11 bases. Trimming cost V 6 bases and J 2 bases; bases outside gene matches: 1. The CDR3 covers 14 residues.

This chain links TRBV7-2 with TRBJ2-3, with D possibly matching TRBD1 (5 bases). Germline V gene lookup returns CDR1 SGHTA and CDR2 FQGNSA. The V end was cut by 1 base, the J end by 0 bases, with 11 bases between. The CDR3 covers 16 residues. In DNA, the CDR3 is TGTGCCAGCAGCTTAGTAACAGGAGTAAGCACAGATACGCAGTATTTT. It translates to CASSLVTGVSTDTQYF. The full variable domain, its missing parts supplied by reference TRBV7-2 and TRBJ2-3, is GAGVSQSPSNKVTEKGKDVELRCDPISGHTALYWYRQSLGQGLEFLIYFQGNSAPDKSGLPSDRFSAERTGGSVSTLTIQRTQQEDSAVYLCASSLVTGVSTDTQYFGPGTRLTVL.

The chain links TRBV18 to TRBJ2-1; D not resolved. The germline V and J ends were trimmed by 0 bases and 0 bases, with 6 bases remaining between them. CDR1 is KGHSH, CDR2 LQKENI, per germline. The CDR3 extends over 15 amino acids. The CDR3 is CASSPPASSYNEQFF. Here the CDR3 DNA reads TGTGCCAGCTCACCACCGGCGAGCTCCTACAATGAGCAGTTCTTC.

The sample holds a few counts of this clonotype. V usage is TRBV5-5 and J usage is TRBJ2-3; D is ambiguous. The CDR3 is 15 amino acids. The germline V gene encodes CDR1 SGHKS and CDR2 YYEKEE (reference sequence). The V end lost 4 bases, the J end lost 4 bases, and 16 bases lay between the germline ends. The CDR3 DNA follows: TGTGCCAGCAGCCAAACTGGGTTCCCCGCAGATACGCAGTATTTT. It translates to CASSQTGFPADTQYF. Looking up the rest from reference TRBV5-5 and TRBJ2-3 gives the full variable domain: DAGVTQSPTHLIKTRGQQVTLRCSPISGHKSVSWYQQVLGQGPQFIFQYYEKEERGRGNFPDRFSARQFPNYSSELNVNALLLGDSALYLCASSQTGFPADTQYFGPGTRLTVL.

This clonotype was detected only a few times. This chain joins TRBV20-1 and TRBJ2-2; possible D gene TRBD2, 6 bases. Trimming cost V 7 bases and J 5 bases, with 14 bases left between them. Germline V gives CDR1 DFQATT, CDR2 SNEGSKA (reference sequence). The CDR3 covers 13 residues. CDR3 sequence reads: CSVFGSGTGELFF. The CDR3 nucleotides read TGCAGTGTTTTCGGGAGCGGAACCGGGGAGCTGTTTTTT.

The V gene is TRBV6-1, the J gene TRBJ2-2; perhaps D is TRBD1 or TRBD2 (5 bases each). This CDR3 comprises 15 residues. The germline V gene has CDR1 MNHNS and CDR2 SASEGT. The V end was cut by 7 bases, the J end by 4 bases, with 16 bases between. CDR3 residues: CASTEQGGGTGELFF. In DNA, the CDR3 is TGTGCCAGCACCGAGCAGGGTGGAGGCACCGGGGAGCTGTTTTTT.

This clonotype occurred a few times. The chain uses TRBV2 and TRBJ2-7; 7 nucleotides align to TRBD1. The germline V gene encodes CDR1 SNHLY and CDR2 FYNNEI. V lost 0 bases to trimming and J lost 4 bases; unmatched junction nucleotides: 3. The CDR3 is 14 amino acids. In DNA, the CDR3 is TGTGCCAGCAGTGAAGCGGACAGGAAATACGAGCAGTACTTC. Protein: CASSEADRKYEQYF.

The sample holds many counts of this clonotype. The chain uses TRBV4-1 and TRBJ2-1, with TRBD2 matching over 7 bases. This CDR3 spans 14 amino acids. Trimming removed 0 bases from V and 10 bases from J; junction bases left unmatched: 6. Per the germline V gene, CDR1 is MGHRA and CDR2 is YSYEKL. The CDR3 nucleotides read TGCGCCAGCAGCCAAGATATTCGGGGGGAAGAGCAGTTCTTC. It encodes CASSQDIRGEEQFF.

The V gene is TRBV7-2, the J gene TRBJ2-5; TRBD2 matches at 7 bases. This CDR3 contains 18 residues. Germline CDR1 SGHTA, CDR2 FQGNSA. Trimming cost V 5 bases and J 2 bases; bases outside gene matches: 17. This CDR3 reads CASSPRRWVASGQETQYF. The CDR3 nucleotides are TGTGCCAGCAGCCCGCGGCGGTGGGTGGCTAGCGGTCAAGAGACCCAGTACTTC.